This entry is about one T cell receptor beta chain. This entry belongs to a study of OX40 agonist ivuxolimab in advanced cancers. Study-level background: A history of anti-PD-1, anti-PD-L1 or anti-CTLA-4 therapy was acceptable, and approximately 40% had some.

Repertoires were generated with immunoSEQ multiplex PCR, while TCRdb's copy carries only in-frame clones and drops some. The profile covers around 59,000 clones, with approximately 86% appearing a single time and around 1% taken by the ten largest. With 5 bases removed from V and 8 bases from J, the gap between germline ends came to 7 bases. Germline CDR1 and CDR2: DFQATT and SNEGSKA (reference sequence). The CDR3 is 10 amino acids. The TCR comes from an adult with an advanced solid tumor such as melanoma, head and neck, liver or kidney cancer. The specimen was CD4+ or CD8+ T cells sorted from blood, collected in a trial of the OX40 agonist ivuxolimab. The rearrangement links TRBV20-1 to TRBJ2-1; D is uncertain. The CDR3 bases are TGCAGTGCTTGGAATGATGAGCAGTTCTTC. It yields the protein CSAWNDEQFF.